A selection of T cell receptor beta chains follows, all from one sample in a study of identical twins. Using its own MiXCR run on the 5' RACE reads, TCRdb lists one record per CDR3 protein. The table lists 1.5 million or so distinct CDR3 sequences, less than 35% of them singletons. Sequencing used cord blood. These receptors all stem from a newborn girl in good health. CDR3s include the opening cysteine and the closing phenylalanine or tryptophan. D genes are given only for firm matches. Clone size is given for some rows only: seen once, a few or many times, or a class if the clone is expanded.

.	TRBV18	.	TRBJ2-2	TGTGCCGGCTCACCATTGGCGAACACCGGGGAGCTGTTTTTT	CAGSPLANTGELFF
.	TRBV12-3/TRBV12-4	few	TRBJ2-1	TGTGCCAGCAGTAGACAGGCCAGCTCCTACAATGAGCAGTTCTTC	CASSRQASSYNEQFF
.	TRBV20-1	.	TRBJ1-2	TGCAGTTCTAGTTATGGACGGCAGGCCTACACCTTC	CSSSYGRQAYTF
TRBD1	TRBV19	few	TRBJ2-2	TGTGCCAGTAGCGGGACAGGGGCCGGGGAGCTGTTTTTT	CASSGTGAGELFF
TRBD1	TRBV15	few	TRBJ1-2	TGTGCCACCAGCCCCGACAGGGGTTACAATGGCTACACCTTC	CATSPDRGYNGYTF
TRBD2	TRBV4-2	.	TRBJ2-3	TGTGCCAGCAACCGGGGGACTAGCGGGAGGTCCGATACGCAGTATTTT	CASNRGTSGRSDTQYF
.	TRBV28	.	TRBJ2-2	TGTGCCAGCAGTCCGGGACACCTAAACACCGGGGAGCTGTTTTTT	CASSPGHLNTGELFF
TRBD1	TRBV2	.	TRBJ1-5	TGTGCCAGCCGAGGGGGACTTAAGGGGGCCAAGGGCAATCAGCCCCAGCATTTT	CASRGGLKGAKGNQPQHF
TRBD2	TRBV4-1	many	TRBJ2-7	TGCGCCAGCAGCCAGGAAAGCGGGACTAGCGGATTCTACGAGCAGTACTTC	CASSQESGTSGFYEQYF
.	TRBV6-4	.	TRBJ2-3	TGTGCCAGCAGTGACGAGTCGATGACAGATACGCAGTATTTT	CASSDESMTDTQYF
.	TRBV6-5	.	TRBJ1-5	TGTGCCAGCAGTTACTCGATTGATCAGCCCCAGCATTTT	CASSYSIDQPQHF
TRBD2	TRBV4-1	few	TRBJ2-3	TGCGCCAGCAGACCAACTAGCGGGAGGGTCACAGATACGCAGTATTTT	CASRPTSGRVTDTQYF
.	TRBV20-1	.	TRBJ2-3	TGCAGTGCTAGAGAGGGGGGGGCCACAGATACGCAGTATTTT	CSAREGGATDTQYF
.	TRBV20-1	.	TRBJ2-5	TGCAGTGCTAGTAGGACTCAAGAGACCCAGTACTTC	CSASRTQETQYF
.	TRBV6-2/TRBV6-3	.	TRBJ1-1	TGTGCCATTGGTAGGGGGAACACTGAAGCTTTCTTT	CAIGRGNTEAFF
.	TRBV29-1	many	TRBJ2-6	TGCAGCGTCAGGGACTCTGGGGCCAACGTCCTGACTTTC	CSVRDSGANVLTF
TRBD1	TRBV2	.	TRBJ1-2	TGTGCCAGCAGTGCTAGGGGACAGGGCCTTATTGGCTATGGCTACACCTTC	CASSARGQGLIGYGYTF
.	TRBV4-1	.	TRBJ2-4	TGCGCCAGCAGCCAAGCTGAGACAGCCAAAAACATTCAGTACTTC	CASSQAETAKNIQYF
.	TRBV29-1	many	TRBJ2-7	TGCAGCGTTGGAGGGGGAGCCTACGAGCAGTACTTC	CSVGGGAYEQYF
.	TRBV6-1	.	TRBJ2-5	TGTGCCAGCAGCCGACTTGGGACGGGGGCAAATACCCAAGAGACCCAGTACTTC	CASSRLGTGANTQETQYF
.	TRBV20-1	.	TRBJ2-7	TGCAGTGCTAGAGATCCGCCCAGGGCACACGAGCAGTACTTC	CSARDPPRAHEQYF
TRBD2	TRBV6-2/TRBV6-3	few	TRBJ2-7	TGTGCCAGCAGTTACTCGGTGACTAGCAGGGACTTC	CASSYSVTSRDF
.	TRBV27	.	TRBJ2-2	TGTGCCAGCAGTCTCCGACAGGAGTCCGGGGAGCTGTTTTTT	CASSLRQESGELFF
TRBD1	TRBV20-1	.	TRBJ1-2	TGCAGTGCTAATTCGGGACAGGGTGACTGTGGCTACACCTTC	CSANSGQGDCGYTF
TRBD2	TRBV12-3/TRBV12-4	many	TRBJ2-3	TGTGCCAGCAGTTTCGGACTAGCGGGAGATACGCAGTATTTT	CASSFGLAGDTQYF
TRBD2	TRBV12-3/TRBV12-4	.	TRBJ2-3	TGTGCCAGCAGTACTAGCGGGAATGCAGATACGCAGTATTTT	CASSTSGNADTQYF
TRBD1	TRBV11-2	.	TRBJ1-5	TGTGCCAGCAGCCCCCGGACAGGAATGGACAATCAGCCCCAGCATTTT	CASSPRTGMDNQPQHF
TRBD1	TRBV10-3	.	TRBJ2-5	TGTGCCATCAGCGGGACAGGGGGCCGTGGGACCCAGTACTTC	CAISGTGGRGTQYF
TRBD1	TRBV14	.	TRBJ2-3	TGTGCCAGCAGCTCCGGACAGGGGGCCACAGATACGCAGTATTTT	CASSSGQGATDTQYF
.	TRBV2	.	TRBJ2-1	TGTGCCATCTACGAACGACTGGATGGGCAGTTCTTC	CAIYERLDGQFF
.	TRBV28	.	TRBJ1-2	TGTGCCAGCAGTTTCCCAACAGCCAACTATGGCCACACCTTC	CASSFPTANYGHTF
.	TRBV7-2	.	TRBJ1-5	TGTGCCAGCAGCTTAGTCAGGGGCGAGGGTCAGCCCCAGCATTTT	CASSLVRGEGQPQHF
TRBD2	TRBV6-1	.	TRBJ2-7	TGTGCCAGCAGTGAGCGGGGGGGCAATGAGCAGTACTTC	CASSERGGNEQYF
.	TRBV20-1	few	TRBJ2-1	TGCAGTGCTAGAGATCTGGTGGGAGCAGGCAATGAGCAGTTCTTC	CSARDLVGAGNEQFF
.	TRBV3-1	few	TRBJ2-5	TGTGCCAGCAGCCAAGCCTTGGCACGGTACCAGGAGACCCAGTACTTC	CASSQALARYQETQYF